This TCR beta chain derives from a study of blood T cell repertoires in COVID-19. Study summary: Researchers got acute and convalescent COVID-19 samples from the United States, Italy and Spain. In each case, the material was cDNA or gDNA derived from T cells, B-cell-depleted T cells, or PBMCs.

There are 16 residues in the CDR3. J gave up 7 bases and V 2 bases, and 12 bases lay outside the gene matches. The germline V gene encodes CDR1 SGHNT and CDR2 YYREEE (reference sequence). Authors' processing steps: Amplification of reference gene primers was used by the study to estimate nucleated cell counts. The data were produced by immunoSEQ multiplex PCR, yet TCRdb's version contains in-frame clones alone and is incomplete. From that table come the V and J calls and clone size; the DNA was used to work out D and trimming. The sample lists 150,000 to 200,000 clones; 84% were seen once. Sequenced material: peripheral blood. This rearrangement joins TRBV5-4 to TRBJ2-5; TRBD1 matches 9 bases. The sequence was collected from a human donor with acute or convalescent COVID-19. The donor label of this sample is uncertain. The CDR3 region is CASSFLSTGGRGTQYF. The CDR3 region has the DNA TGTGCCAGCAGCTTCCTTTCTACAGGGGGCAGGGGGACCCAGTACTTC.